The 23 T cell receptor beta chains below were found in one sample sequenced in a study of blood T cell repertoires in COVID-19. Sequenced by immunoSEQ multiplex PCR; TCRdb stores in-frame clones only, minus some. The table includes fewer than 120,000 clones, approximately 68% detected once. The sequenced material came from peripheral blood. The receptor set was obtained from a woman aged 55 to 70 with acute or convalescent COVID-19.

V and J are TRBV3-1 (or the pseudogene TRBV3-2) and TRBJ1-5; tentative D call: TRBD1 (6 bases). The CDR3 length is 14 residues. Trimming removed 3 bases from V and 4 bases from J, with 10 bases in between. Germline CDR1 LGHDT, CDR2 YNNKEL (reference sequence). The CDR3 DNA reads TGTGCCAGCAGCCATACAGGGCCTAATCAGCCCCAGCATTTT. Its translation: CASSHTGPNQPQHF.

This clone was detected only a few times. This chain links TRBV2 with TRBJ1-5; D remains ambiguous. V was cut by 6 bases and J by 12 bases, with 18 bases left in between. This CDR3 comprises 13 residues. Germline CDR1 is SNHLY and CDR2 is FYNNEI. As DNA, the CDR3 is TGTGCCAGCAGCCAAGATGACTCGTCGAGCCAGCATTTT. It codes for CASSQDDSSSQHF. Full variable domain (missing parts from reference TRBV2 and TRBJ1-5): EPEVTQTPSHQVTQMGQEVILRCVPISNHLYFYWYRQILGQKVEFLVSFYNNEISEKSEIFDDQFSVERPDGSNFTLKIRSTKLEDSAMYFCASSQDDSSSQHFGDGTRLSIL.

The chain uses TRBV7-3 and TRBJ2-1; weak D call: TRBD2 (6 bases). V was shortened by 5 bases and J by 5 bases, with 10 bases between the two germline ends. The CDR3 extends over 13 amino acids. Germline V lookup: CDR1 SGHTA, CDR2 FQGTGA. The chain's CDR3 is CASSGRENNEQFF. CDR3 DNA: TGTGCCAGCAGCGGCCGGGAGAACAATGAGCAGTTCTTC. The whole variable domain, filled in from reference TRBV7-3 and TRBJ2-1, reads GAGVSQTPSNKVTEKGKYVELRCDPISGHTALYWYRQSLGQGPEFLIYFQGTGAADDSGLPNDRFFAVRPEGSVSTLKIQRTERGDSAVYLCASSGRENNEQFFGPGTRLTVL.

This sequence joins TRBV28 and TRBJ1-2; D perhaps matches TRBD1 (5 bases). Deletions cut 6 bases from V and 3 bases from J, with 14 bases between. Germline V CDR1 and CDR2: MDHEN, SYDVKM. There are 14 residues in the CDR3. The chain's CDR3 is CASRSPGYDYGYTF. The CDR3, as DNA: TGTGCCAGCAGGTCTCCAGGGTATGACTATGGCTACACCTTC.

The V gene is TRBV11-1, the J gene TRBJ2-5; 7 bases align to TRBD1. The germline gives CDR1 SGHAT, CDR2 FQDESV (reference sequence). This CDR3 contains 14 residues. The V and J ends lost 5 bases and 2 bases, in that order; junction bases with no gene match: 5. CDR3 in DNA: TGTGCCAGCAGCGGGCGACAGGGACAAGAGACCCAGTACTTC. It specifies CASSGRQGQETQYF.

This sequence joins TRBV3-1 (or the pseudogene TRBV3-2) and TRBJ1-1; D might be TRBD1 (5 bases). Trimming stripped 0 bases from V and 5 bases from J, with 10 bases between. The CDR3 runs 14 residues. Germline lookup yields CDR1 LGHDT and CDR2 YNNKEL (reference sequence). The CDR3 region is CASSQDWRGTEAFF. The CDR3 DNA reads as TGTGCCAGCAGCCAAGATTGGAGGGGTACTGAAGCTTTCTTT.

The V gene is TRBV5-1, the J gene TRBJ1-6, with 9 nucleotides matching TRBD1. Trimming cost V 4 bases and J 6 bases; bases outside gene matches: 8. There are 16 residues in the CDR3. Germline V lookup: CDR1 SGHRS, CDR2 YFSETQ. The CDR3 loop is CASSQGTGISNSPLHF. The CDR3 bases are TGCGCCAGCAGCCAGGGGACAGGGATCTCTAATTCACCCCTCCACTTT.

The gene calls are TRBV30 and TRBJ2-3; TRBD2 matches at 8 bases. CDR1 is GTSNPN and CDR2 is SVGIG in the germline V gene (reference sequence). The CDR3 sequence is 15 residues long. The ends lost 2 bases at V and 3 bases at J; junction bases unmatched: 7. CDR3 region: CAWSRGGGSTDTQYF. The CDR3 nucleotides are TGTGCCTGGAGTAGGGGCGGGGGGTCTACAGATACGCAGTATTTT. Full variable domain (remainder filled in from reference TRBV30 and TRBJ2-3): SQTIHQWPATLVQPVGSPLSLECTVEGTSNPNLYWYRQAAGRGLQLLFYSVGIGQISSEVPQNLSASRPQDRQFILSSKKLLLSDSGFYLCAWSRGGGSTDTQYFGPGTRLTVL.

The rearrangement uses TRBV6-6 and TRBJ1-5; D ambiguous. CDR3 length: 15 residues. The germline V gene encodes CDR1 MNHNY and CDR2 SVGAGI (reference sequence). The germline V and J ends were trimmed by 6 bases and 2 bases, with 14 bases remaining between them. CDR3 residues: CASREWADGNQPQHF. CDR3 nucleotides: TGTGCCAGCAGGGAATGGGCCGACGGCAATCAGCCCCAGCATTTT.

This clone was picked up many times. The genes are TRBV5-1 and TRBJ2-1, with TRBD2 matching 12 bases. The CDR3 is 17 amino acids. Germline CDR1 is SGHRS and CDR2 is YFSETQ. Unmatched junction bases numbered 6, after V lost 3 bases and J lost 2 bases. The CDR3 reads CASSSVSSGGAYNEQFF. CDR3 nucleotide sequence: TGCGCCAGCAGCTCGGTATCTAGCGGGGGGGCCTACAATGAGCAGTTCTTC.

V gene TRBV2 combines with J gene TRBJ2-7; 8 bases match TRBD2. This CDR3 region has 14 residues. The J segment lost 3 bases and the V segment lost 4 bases, leaving 5 bases of the junction unmatched. Germline assignment: CDR1 SNHLY and CDR2 FYNNEI. The DNA for the CDR3 is TGTGCCAGCAGTGGCTTAGCGGGGATCTACGAGCAGTACTTC. Translating it yields CASSGLAGIYEQYF.

V gene TRBV5-8 combines with J gene TRBJ2-5; 8 positions match TRBD1. V lost 0 bases to trimming and J lost 4 bases; unmatched junction nucleotides: 2. From germline, CDR1 is SGHTS and CDR2 YDEGEE. There are 14 residues in the CDR3. The CDR3 protein is CASSLAGQGETQYF. DNA for the CDR3: TGTGCCAGCAGCTTGGCCGGACAGGGAGAGACCCAGTACTTC. The full variable domain, rest sourced from reference TRBV5-8 and TRBJ2-5, is EAGVTQSPTHLIKTRGQQATLRCSPISGHTSVYWYQQALGLGLQFLLWYDEGEERNRGNFPPRFSGRQFPNYSSELNVNALELEDSALYLCASSLAGQGETQYFGPGTRLLVL.

This clone is a singleton in its sample. The chain links TRBV18 to TRBJ1-2, with 7 positions matching TRBD1. This CDR3 is built from 13 residues. V lost 3 bases and J lost 5; bases outside the gene matches: 3. In germline, CDR1 is KGHSH, CDR2 LQKENI. CDR3 amino acids: CASSPGQSYGYTF. CDR3 DNA: TGTGCCAGCTCACCGGGACAGAGTTATGGCTACACCTTC. The variable domain in full, with the rest retrieved from reference TRBV18 and TRBJ1-2, is NAGVMQNPRHLVRRRGQEARLRCSPMKGHSHVYWYRQLPEEGLKFMVYLQKENIIDESGMPKERFSAEFPKEGPSILRIQQVVRGDSAAYFCASSPGQSYGYTFGSGTRLTVV.

Only a few counts were recorded for this clone. This chain connects TRBV5-1 to TRBJ1-4; 9 bases line up with TRBD1. V lost 0 bases and J lost 8; bases outside the gene matches: 5. There are 15 residues in the CDR3. Germline CDR1 and CDR2: SGHRS and YFSETQ. The CDR3 sequence is CASSLAGDRAEKLFF. DNA of the CDR3: TGCGCCAGCAGCTTGGCCGGGGACAGGGCCGAAAAACTGTTTTTT.

The rearrangement links TRBV5-4 to TRBJ1-2, with D unclear. CDR3 size: 14 residues. With 0 bases removed from V and 6 bases from J, the gap between germline ends came to 12 bases. Germline V gene data show CDR1 as SGHNT and CDR2 as YYREEE (reference sequence). The CDR3 protein is CASSLETPPDGYTF. For the CDR3, the DNA is TGTGCCAGCAGCTTGGAAACACCGCCTGATGGCTACACCTTC.

This clone was seen once. The chain combines TRBV6-4 with TRBJ2-3; 8 nucleotides line up with TRBD2. The CDR3 covers 14 residues. V shed 3 bases, J shed 1 base, and the junction held 0 bases outside the gene matches. Per the germline V gene, CDR1 is MRHNA and CDR2 is SNTAGT. The CDR3 sequence: CASSERGGTDTQYF. CDR3 in DNA: TGTGCCAGCAGTGAGCGGGGGGGCACAGATACGCAGTATTTT.

This clone was picked up a small number of times. This chain uses TRBV6-1 with TRBJ2-1; D unclear. The CDR3 sequence is 16 residues long. V was pared by 2 bases and J by 0 bases, with 11 bases between. The V gene's germline CDR1 is MNHNS and CDR2 SASEGT. CDR3 protein: CASSERLLSSYNEQFF. In DNA form, the CDR3 reads TGTGCCAGCAGTGAACGACTTCTCAGCTCCTACAATGAGCAGTTCTTC.

The V and J genes are TRBV27 and TRBJ2-3; 11 bases agree with TRBD2. J gave up 0 bases and V 5 bases, and 10 bases lay outside the gene matches. CDR1 is MNHEY, CDR2 SMNVEV, per germline (reference sequence). The CDR3 runs 18 residues. CDR3 protein: CASSPFRLAGTSTDTQYF. CDR3 DNA: TGTGCCAGCAGTCCTTTTAGACTAGCGGGGACTAGCACAGATACGCAGTATTTT.

The genes are TRBV3-1 (or the pseudogene TRBV3-2) and TRBJ1-5; D not certain. The V gene's germline CDR1 is LGHDT and CDR2 YNNKEL (reference sequence). There are 15 residues in the CDR3. V was shortened by 0 bases and J by 3 bases, with 9 bases between the two germline ends. The CDR3 region is CASSQDASNNQPQHF. CDR3 sequence (DNA): TGTGCCAGCAGCCAAGATGCGTCCAACAATCAGCCCCAGCATTTT.

This chain uses TRBV7-2 with TRBJ1-1; D is undetermined. Germline CDR1 is SGHTA and CDR2 is FQGNSA. The germline V and J ends were trimmed by 5 bases and 6 bases, with 13 bases remaining between them. CDR3 length equals 13 residues. The CDR3 DNA reads as TGTGCCAGCAGCCCGAGAGGGCGGGCTGAAGCTTTCTTT. Translation gives CASSPRGRAEAFF. Full variable domain (remainder filled in from reference TRBV7-2 and TRBJ1-1): GAGVSQSPSNKVTEKGKDVELRCDPISGHTALYWYRQSLGQGLEFLIYFQGNSAPDKSGLPSDRFSAERTGGSVSTLTIQRTQQEDSAVYLCASSPRGRAEAFFGQGTRLTVV.

V and J are TRBV10-3 and TRBJ1-2; D is ambiguous. Trimming shortened V by 2 bases and J by 6 bases, and 13 bases separated the two germline ends. CDR1 ENHRY and CDR2 SYGVKD come from the germline V gene. This CDR3 region has 14 residues. CDR3: CAISEPDFGHGYTF. In DNA, the CDR3 is TGTGCCATCAGTGAGCCCGATTTTGGGCATGGCTACACCTTC.

This clone showed up just once. The J gene is TRBJ1-5, the V gene TRBV7-9; 7 nucleotides agree with TRBD1. This CDR3 has 15 residues. CDR1 and CDR2 from the germline V gene are SEHNR and FQNEAQ (reference sequence). J gave up 0 bases and V 2 bases, and 1 base lay outside the gene matches. The CDR3 loop is CASSLQGDSNQPQHF. The CDR3 region has the DNA TGTGCCAGCAGCTTACAGGGGGATAGCAATCAGCCCCAGCATTTT.

J is TRBJ1-5 and V is TRBV9; tentative D call: TRBD1 (5 bases). The V gene lost 5 bases and the J gene lost 3 bases, with 18 bases spanning the gap. Germline CDR1 and CDR2: SGDLS and YYNGEE. This CDR3 contains 16 residues. The CDR3 DNA follows: TGTGCCAGCAGTCCCGGGGCGGGGCAGATCAATCAGCCCCAGCATTTT. Amino acid sequence: CASSPGAGQINQPQHF.